The clone carrying this TCR beta chain showed up just a few times. What it binds is unknown. CDR3-region Arm-PCR and iRepertoire HTBI primers produced the TCR beta libraries. One entry per CDR3 protein, called by TCRdb with MiXCR from the multiplex PCR reads. The sample shows fewer than 500,000 distinct CDR3 sequences, 15% to 20% of them seen only once. This specimen belongs to a study of regulatory T cells in long-lasting Graves disease. Study-level findings and limits: Owing to a sample size that was small, accuracy may have been reduced.

Time point in this sample: newly diagnosed GD, antithyroid drugs for less than 3 months. Following extraction of RNA from PBMCs, that RNA was used to make the TCR library. These data also featured in a second study, about T cells in Graves' hyperthyroidism and ophthalmopathy. That study adds: Progression to ophthalmopathy was predicted a median of approximately 6.4 months early.

The sequence derives from a man aged 40-55 years with Graves disease. The input for sequencing was peripheral blood mononuclear cells (PBMCs), taken at new diagnosis, from a patient treated with antithyroid drugs.

The CDR3 DNA is TGTGCCAGCACCAATGGCGGAGGGGCCACTGAAGCTTTCTTT. Amino acids: CASTNGGGATEAFF. The V gene is TRBV6-1, the J gene TRBJ1-1; tentatively, D is TRBD1 (5 bases). The V end was cut by 7 bases, the J end by 4 bases, with 16 bases between. CDR1 and CDR2 from the germline V gene are MNHNS and SASEGT. The CDR3 is 14 residues long.